Listed here are 30 T cell receptor beta chains from one sample, sequenced in a study of cytomegalovirus exposure and HLA in healthy donors. Use of 60 Vbeta and 13 Jbeta primers characterized the PCR. This table comes from immunoSEQ multiplex PCR, and its TCRdb copy is limited to in-frame clones, with some not included. This sample has about 190,000 clones, with 79% found just once. Source material: PBMCs. The receptors originated from a woman between 45 and 65 years old in good health and CMV-seronegative.

There are a few counts of this clone. The chain carries TRBV10-3 and TRBJ1-1; TRBD1 aligns across 8 bases. The CDR3 length is 15 residues. With V trimmed by 4 bases and J by 0 bases, 4 bases remained unmatched. In germline, CDR1 is ENHRY, CDR2 SYGVKD. CDR3 residues: CAISGRDRMNTEAFF. The DNA of the CDR3 is TGTGCCATCAGTGGCCGGGACAGGATGAACACTGAAGCTTTCTTT.

The chain is built from TRBV5-4 and TRBJ2-7; TRBD1 agrees at 10 bases. With V trimmed by 4 bases and J by 3 bases, 13 bases remained unmatched. The CDR3 has 17 amino acids. CDR1 and CDR2 from the germline V gene are SGHNT and YYREEE (reference sequence). In nucleotides, the CDR3 is TGTGCCAGCAGCCCACCGGCCGGGACAGGGGCAAACTACGAGCAGTACTTC. This gives the protein CASSPPAGTGANYEQYF.

The chain links TRBV9 to TRBJ2-1; D is perhaps TRBD2 (6 bases). The ends were cut back, 1 base at V and 7 bases at J, with 12 bases in the middle. This CDR3 has 14 amino acids. Germline V gene data show CDR1 as SGDLS and CDR2 as YYNGEE. The chain's CDR3 is CASSVSGVENEQFF. In nucleotides, the CDR3 is TGTGCCAGCAGCGTATCGGGAGTCGAGAATGAGCAGTTCTTC.

The gene calls are TRBV11-2 and TRBJ2-7; 10 positions agree with TRBD2. Trimming cost V 6 bases and J 6 bases; bases outside gene matches: 5. CDR1 SGHAT and CDR2 FQNNGV come from the germline V gene. The CDR3 extends over 13 amino acids. DNA for the CDR3: TGTGCCAGCAGACGGACTAGCGGTATCGAGCAGTACTTC. It encodes CASRRTSGIEQYF.

V and J are TRBV5-6 and TRBJ1-1; 11 positions match TRBD1. The trim removed 2 bases at V and 4 bases at J, leaving 4 bases unmatched. In germline, CDR1 is SGHDT, CDR2 YYEEEE. The CDR3 covers 15 residues. The CDR3 is CASSFGQGAGTEAFF. The CDR3 DNA sequence: TGTGCCAGCAGCTTCGGACAGGGGGCGGGCACTGAAGCTTTCTTT. Combining the CDR3 with reference TRBV5-6 and TRBJ1-1 gives the whole variable domain DAGVTQSPTHLIKTRGQQVTLRCSPKSGHDTVSWYQQALGQGPQFIFQYYEEEERQRGNFPDRFSGHQFPNYSSELNVNALLLGDSALYLCASSFGQGAGTEAFFGQGTRLTVV.

V is TRBV18 and J is TRBJ2-5; 7 bases line up with TRBD1. The CDR3 totals 15 residues. Trimming removed 2 bases from V and 0 bases from J; junction bases left unmatched: 3. Per germline, CDR1 KGHSH and CDR2 LQKENI. The CDR3 nucleotides read TGTGCCAGCTCACCAGGGACAGCGAACCAAGAGACCCAGTACTTC. Its protein product is CASSPGTANQETQYF. Full variable domain (outside the CDR3, taken from reference TRBV18 and TRBJ2-5): NAGVMQNPRHLVRRRGQEARLRCSPMKGHSHVYWYRQLPEEGLKFMVYLQKENIIDESGMPKERFSAEFPKEGPSILRIQQVVRGDSAAYFCASSPGTANQETQYFGPGTRLLVL.

The rearrangement links TRBV11-3 to TRBJ2-7; TRBD2 is a possible D gene (6 bases). The germline gives CDR1 SGHNT, CDR2 YENEEA. Trimming removed 2 bases at V and 0 bases at J, with 11 bases between. CDR3 length: 15 residues. The CDR3 DNA reads as TGTGCCAGCAGCTTAACGGGGGACCCCTCCTACGAGCAGTACTTC. Amino acids: CASSLTGDPSYEQYF.

The chain recombines TRBV7-6 with TRBJ2-1; 10 positions agree with TRBD1. CDR1 is SGHVS, CDR2 FNYEAQ, per germline. J lost 7 bases, V lost 4 bases, and 4 bases had no gene match. The CDR3 is 14 residues long. CDR3: CASSYRTGGNEQFF. Here the CDR3 DNA reads TGTGCCAGCAGCTACCGGACAGGGGGAAATGAGCAGTTCTTC.

The genes are TRBV11-2 and TRBJ2-1; D might be TRBD2 (5 bases). Trimming stripped 8 bases from V and 4 bases from J, with 9 bases between. Germline-derived CDR1 and CDR2 are SGHAT and FQNNGV. This CDR3 has 12 amino acids. In nucleotides, the CDR3 is TGTGCCAGCGAGGGTCAGTACAATGAGCAGTTCTTC. This translates into CASEGQYNEQFF. Filled out from reference TRBV11-2 and TRBJ2-1, the complete variable domain reads EAGVAQSPRYKIIEKRQSVAFWCNPISGHATLYWYQQILGQGPKLLIQFQNNGVVDDSQLPKDRFSAERLKGVDSTLKIQPAKLEDSAVYLCASEGQYNEQFFGPGTRLTVL.

V and J are TRBV15 and TRBJ2-3; TRBD1 matches 9 bases. The V and J ends lost 0 bases and 3 bases, in that order; junction bases with no gene match: 4. This CDR3 comprises 16 residues. CDR1 is LNHNV and CDR2 is YYDKDF in the germline V gene (reference sequence). In DNA, the CDR3 is TGTGCCACCAGCAGAGATCGAGGGACAGGGACAGATACGCAGTATTTT. Translated, it gives CATSRDRGTGTDTQYF.

This clone was recorded once. The genes are TRBV5-1 and TRBJ1-4, with D perhaps TRBD1 (6 bases). Germline loops: CDR1 SGHRS, CDR2 YFSETQ. The CDR3 is 15 amino acids. Trimming stripped 4 bases from V and 4 bases from J, with 14 bases between. The DNA of the CDR3 is TGCGCCAGCAGCCTAGACGGACAGTTTAATGAAAAACTGTTTTTT. This encodes CASSLDGQFNEKLFF.

The chain employs TRBV28 and TRBJ1-2; 10 nucleotides agree with TRBD1. Trimming at V came to 6 bases and at J to 4 bases, leaving 2 bases not matched to a gene. The CDR3 has 13 residues. Germline V CDR1 and CDR2: MDHEN, SYDVKM. CDR3 coding DNA: TGTGCCAGCAGGTGGACAGGGGGCTATGGCTACACCTTC. This translates into CASRWTGGYGYTF.

This sequence joins TRBV7-2 and TRBJ2-6; 8 positions agree with TRBD2. V was pared by 8 bases and J by 3 bases, with 9 bases of the junction left unmatched. This CDR3 spans 16 amino acids. Germline loops: CDR1 SGHTA, CDR2 FQGNSA. The CDR3 DNA is TGTGCCAGCGGTAATCGGGGGGGCGGTGGGGCCAACGTCCTGACTTTC. Its translation is CASGNRGGGGANVLTF.

Points on this clone: Mismatch with germline at one junction end may stem from a read error. The rearrangement links TRBV6-4 to TRBJ2-7; 10 bases match TRBD1. The CDR3 totals 11 residues. Germline V lookup: CDR1 MRHNA, CDR2 SNTAGT. The DNA of the CDR3 is TGTGCCAGCAGTGACTTAGGACAGGGGGTCTTC. Encoded protein: CASSDLGQGVF.

J is TRBJ1-6 and V is TRBV4-1, with 7 nucleotides matching TRBD1. The CDR3 length is 15 residues. The germline gives CDR1 MGHRA, CDR2 YSYEKL. V was pared by 0 bases and J by 10 bases, with 6 bases of the junction left unmatched. In DNA form, the CDR3 reads TGCGCCAGCAGCCAAGATGGAGGGGGCCGATCACCCCTCCACTTT. Amino acid sequence: CASSQDGGGRSPLHF.

The genes are TRBV27 and TRBJ2-1; 8 nucleotides match TRBD2. The J segment lost 9 bases and the V segment lost 2 bases, leaving 9 bases of the junction unmatched. The V gene's germline CDR1 is MNHEY and CDR2 SMNVEV (reference sequence). The CDR3 covers 15 residues. CDR3 sequence (DNA): TGTGCCAGCAGTTTAACTAGCGGTCGTCCGAGTGAGCAGTTCTTC. This codes for CASSLTSGRPSEQFF.

J is TRBJ1-6 and V is TRBV4-3; TRBD1 aligns across 7 bases. V trimming: 2 bases; J trimming: 10 bases; junction bases outside the gene matches: 2. This CDR3 spans 13 amino acids. Germline V gives CDR1 LGHNA, CDR2 YSLEER. CDR3 sequence (DNA): TGCGCCAGCAGCCAAAACAGGGGATCACCCCTCCACTTT. It translates to CASSQNRGSPLHF.

The gene calls are TRBV7-2 and TRBJ1-1; TRBD1 matches 8 bases. The germline V gene has CDR1 SGHTA and CDR2 FQGNSA. The CDR3 has 17 residues. The J segment lost 0 bases and the V segment lost 5 bases, leaving 11 bases of the junction unmatched. The CDR3: CASSAQGANRVNTEAFF. CDR3 in DNA: TGTGCCAGCAGCGCGCAGGGGGCGAATCGAGTGAACACTGAAGCTTTCTTT.

The chain recombines TRBV6-1 with TRBJ1-5; 12 nucleotides line up with TRBD1. Germline CDR1 reads MNHNS; CDR2 reads SASEGT. The CDR3 length is 19 residues. V trimming: 4 bases; J trimming: 2 bases; junction bases outside the gene matches: 12. In nucleotides, the CDR3 is TGTGCCAGCAGTGTTACGCAGTCGGGACAGGGGGCCGGCAATCAGCCCCAGCATTTT. Translating it yields CASSVTQSGQGAGNQPQHF.

The J gene is TRBJ1-5, the V gene TRBV19, with 8 bases fitting TRBD1. This CDR3 is 14 amino acids long. The V segment lost 8 bases and the J segment 3 bases; nucleotides outside the gene matches: 6. Per the germline V gene, CDR1 is LNHDA and CDR2 is SQIVND (reference sequence). CDR3 sequence (DNA): TGTGCCAGTGGCTCGGACAGGGACAATCAGCCCCAGCATTTT. Its protein product is CASGSDRDNQPQHF.

The genes are TRBV7-9 and TRBJ1-2; TRBD1 agrees at 11 bases. Germline CDR1 is SEHNR and CDR2 is FQNEAQ (reference sequence). V was clipped by 5 bases and J by 0 bases; unmatched bases: 11. The CDR3 runs to 18 residues. The CDR3 coding sequence is TGTGCCAGCAGCCGCGATCTCGGACAGGGGGCTACTAACTATGGCTACACCTTC. Translating gives CASSRDLGQGATNYGYTF.

The chain is built from TRBV11-3 and TRBJ2-7, with 11 nucleotides matching TRBD2. This CDR3 comprises 16 residues. J lost 3 bases, V lost 5 bases, and 9 bases had no gene match. The germline gives CDR1 SGHNT, CDR2 YENEEA. CDR3 sequence reads: CASSHSGTSGIYEQYF. In nucleotides, the CDR3 is TGTGCCAGCAGCCACTCCGGGACTAGCGGAATCTACGAGCAGTACTTC.

This chain links TRBV4-2 with TRBJ2-4; possible D gene TRBD2, 5 bases. CDR1 is LGHNA and CDR2 is YNFKEQ in the germline V gene. V was cut by 3 bases and J by 0 bases, with 12 bases left in between. This CDR3 comprises 16 residues. In nucleotides, the CDR3 is TGTGCCAGCAGCCATCCACTAGGAATAGCCAAAAACATTCAGTACTTC. This encodes CASSHPLGIAKNIQYF.

This chain connects TRBV29-1 to TRBJ2-5, with 9 bases that match TRBD2. Germline loops: CDR1 SQVTM, CDR2 ANQGSEA. The J segment lost 4 bases and the V segment lost 7 bases, leaving 7 bases of the junction unmatched. CDR3 length: 13 amino acids. The CDR3 region is CSAWGGRGETQYF. The CDR3, as DNA: TGCAGCGCCTGGGGCGGGAGGGGAGAGACCCAGTACTTC. Based on the CDR3 plus reference TRBV29-1 and TRBJ2-5, the full variable domain is SAVISQKPSRDICQRGTSLTIQCQVDSQVTMMFWYRQQPGQSLTLIATANQGSEATYESGFVIDKFPISRPNLTFSTLTVSNMSPEDSSIYLCSAWGGRGETQYFGPGTRLLVL.

V usage is TRBV7-9 and J usage is TRBJ1-4; D possibly corresponds to TRBD1 (5 bases). Germline CDR1 reads SEHNR; CDR2 reads FQNEAQ (reference sequence). The V end lost 5 bases, the J end lost 0 bases, and 10 bases lay between the germline ends. The CDR3 contains 15 residues. The DNA of the CDR3 is TGTGCCAGCAGCCTTCCAGGGACAACTAATGAAAAACTGTTTTTT. Its translation is CASSLPGTTNEKLFF.

This chain uses TRBV5-4 with TRBJ2-1; D is possibly TRBD1 (5 bases). Trimming cost V 2 bases and J 8 bases, with 8 bases left between them. Germline lookup yields CDR1 SGHNT and CDR2 YYREEE (reference sequence). This CDR3 has 12 amino acids. This chain's CDR3 is CASSLWGDEQFF. The CDR3, as DNA: TGTGCCAGCAGCTTATGGGGCGATGAGCAGTTCTTC. The full variable domain, with the rest looked up from reference TRBV5-4 and TRBJ2-1, is ETGVTQSPTHLIKTRGQQVTLRCSSQSGHNTVSWYQQALGQGPQFIFQYYREEENGRGNFPPRFSGLQFPNYSSELNVNALELDDSALYLCASSLWGDEQFFGPGTRLTVL.

This clone appeared once. V is TRBV7-3 and J is TRBJ2-1, with TRBD2 identical over 10 bases. The V gene's germline CDR1 is SGHTA and CDR2 FQGTGA. CDR3 length: 16 amino acids. The V segment lost 5 bases and the J segment 8 bases; nucleotides outside the gene matches: 12. As DNA, the CDR3 is TGTGCCAGCAGCCCCCGGGGTAGCGGGGGGATTGATGAGCAGTTCTTC. Translated: CASSPRGSGGIDEQFF. The full variable domain, its missing parts supplied by reference TRBV7-3 and TRBJ2-1, is GAGVSQTPSNKVTEKGKYVELRCDPISGHTALYWYRQSLGQGPEFLIYFQGTGAADDSGLPNDRFFAVRPEGSVSTLKIQRTERGDSAVYLCASSPRGSGGIDEQFFGPGTRLTVL.

This sequence joins TRBV7-8 and TRBJ1-1; D is undetermined. CDR1 SGHVS and CDR2 FQNEAQ come from the germline V gene. This CDR3 region has 16 residues. V lost 1 base and J lost 4, with 16 bases in between. This chain's CDR3 is CASSLVSGRGGTEAFF. CDR3 coding DNA: TGTGCCAGCAGCTTAGTTAGTGGCCGGGGAGGCACTGAAGCTTTCTTT.

The CDR3 reads CASSLGLARRGHRDEQFF. CDR3 nucleotides: TGTGCCAGCAGCTTAGGTCTCGCGCGGCGCGGCCATCGTGATGAGCAGTTCTTC. The J gene is TRBJ2-1, the V gene TRBV7-9; D unresolved. Germline values: CDR1 SEHNR, CDR2 FQNEAQ (reference sequence). The V and J ends lost 1 base and 8 bases respectively, with 24 bases between them. The CDR3 consists of 18 residues.

The chain has TRBV29-1 and TRBJ2-5; 8 bases align to TRBD1. The last part of the DNA fits TRBJ2-7 better; the J call may be wrong. Germline lookup yields CDR1 SQVTM and CDR2 ANQGSEA. This CDR3 region has 15 residues. This chain's CDR3 is CSVYIRTGPSYEQYF. DNA for the CDR3: TGCAGCGTCTACATTCGGACAGGGCCCTCCTACGAGCAGTACTTC.